This TCR beta chain was sequenced for a study of cytomegalovirus exposure and HLA in healthy donors. Study-level background: An analysis done earlier identified about 100 million unique TCR beta sequences from 200 million or so T cells.

In regard to this clone: Other nucleotide sequences from this sample produce the same CDR3.

This PCR relied on a set of 60 Vbeta primers and 13 Jbeta primers. Sequenced by immunoSEQ multiplex PCR; TCRdb stores in-frame clones only, minus some. Recorded for this sample: some 200,000 clones. This receptor was identified in a boy aged 5-17 years in good health and CMV-seronegative. The sample taken for sequencing was PBMCs.

CDR3 sequence reads: CASSDSRPSSGNTIYF. The DNA for the CDR3 is TGTGCCAGCAGTGACTCCAGGCCGAGCTCTGGAAACACCATATATTTT. This rearrangement joins TRBV25-1 to TRBJ1-3; no clear D gene. Germline lookup yields CDR1 MGHDK and CDR2 SYGVNS. The CDR3 spans 16 residues. Trimming pared 3 bases from V and 0 bases from J, leaving 12 bases between.